The 23 T cell receptor beta chains listed next were all sequenced from one sample in a study of blood T cell repertoires in COVID-19. Libraries were prepared by immunoSEQ multiplex PCR; TCRdb keeps only in-frame clonotypes and omits some of them. The top ten hold 3.8% of the sample, which has more than 70,000 clones, over 75% seen once. Source material: peripheral blood. The source of these receptors is a man aged 55 to 69 with acute or convalescent COVID-19.

This sequence joins TRBV5-6 and TRBJ2-7; 7 bases line up with TRBD2. The V and J ends lost 2 bases and 5 bases, in that order; junction bases with no gene match: 4. Germline-derived CDR1 and CDR2 are SGHDT and YYEEEE. This CDR3 spans 13 amino acids. This CDR3 reads CASSLTAGDEQYF. In DNA, the CDR3 is TGTGCCAGCAGCTTAACGGCGGGAGACGAGCAGTACTTC.

The V gene is TRBV11-2, the J gene TRBJ2-3; D unclear. V dropped 1 base and J dropped 2 bases, with 10 bases sitting between them. Germline V lookup: CDR1 SGHAT, CDR2 FQNNGV. The length of the CDR3 is 15 residues. In nucleotides, the CDR3 is TGTGCCAGCAGCTTAGGAGTTATCGCCACAGATACGCAGTATTTT. This codes for CASSLGVIATDTQYF.

The chain couples TRBV25-1 to TRBJ2-4; D possibly corresponds to TRBD1 (5 bases). The CDR3 length is 15 residues. Germline V gene data show CDR1 as MGHDK and CDR2 as SYGVNS. V lost 1 base and J 9 bases, leaving 16 bases between the germline ends. CDR3 coding DNA: TGTGCCAGCAGTGAATTGGCAGGGCTCATGGGCATTCAGTACTTC. Translating gives CASSELAGLMGIQYF. Together with reference TRBV25-1 and TRBJ2-4, the CDR3 gives the full variable domain: EADIYQTPRYLVIGTGKKITLECSQTMGHDKMYWYQQDPGMELHLIHYSYGVNSTEKGDLSSESTVSRIRTEHFPLTLESARPSHTSQYLCASSELAGLMGIQYFGAGTRLSVL.

The count of this clone is one. The chain carries TRBV5-1 and TRBJ2-1; 8 positions match TRBD2. Germline CDR1 and CDR2: SGHRS and YFSETQ. The trim removed 7 bases at V and 0 bases at J, leaving 6 bases unmatched. The CDR3 has 15 amino acids. CDR3 protein: CASEAGGGSYNEQFF. The CDR3 DNA sequence: TGCGCCAGCGAGGCGGGAGGAGGCTCCTACAATGAGCAGTTCTTC.

The chain joins TRBV10-3 to TRBJ1-2, with 9 bases that match TRBD1. The CDR3 extends over 14 amino acids. Germline V gene data show CDR1 as ENHRY and CDR2 as SYGVKD. J was trimmed by 4 bases and V by 5 bases; bases with no gene match: 5. The CDR3 DNA reads as TGTGCCATCAGTTCGGACAGGGGCGTCTATGGCTACACCTTC. This sequence encodes CAISSDRGVYGYTF.

This rearrangement joins TRBV10-3 to TRBJ2-1, with D uncertain. V shed 2 bases and J shed 0 bases, with 5 bases lying between them. The V gene's germline CDR1 is ENHRY and CDR2 SYGVKD. The CDR3 is made up of 14 amino acids. The CDR3 region is CAISEGSSYNEQFF. In DNA, the CDR3 is TGTGCCATCAGTGAGGGCAGCTCCTACAATGAGCAGTTCTTC.

V gene TRBV6-2 or TRBV6-3 combines with J gene TRBJ2-3; 9 nucleotides agree with TRBD2. CDR1 and CDR2 (germline): MNHEY, SVGEGT. The CDR3 loop spans 20 amino acids. V shed 2 bases and J 3 bases; nucleotides not matched to a gene: 18. This CDR3 reads CASSYNQRGVAPRQTDTQYF. In DNA, the CDR3 is TGTGCCAGCAGTTACAATCAGCGGGGGGTCGCCCCTCGGCAAACAGATACGCAGTATTTT.

This chain joins TRBV5-1 and TRBJ1-2, with no clear D. The germline V and J ends were trimmed by 1 base and 2 bases, with 6 bases remaining between them. The CDR3 is 13 residues long. Germline loops: CDR1 SGHRS, CDR2 YFSETQ. Here the CDR3 DNA reads TGCGCCAGCAGCTTGAAACAGAACTATGGCTACACCTTC. Translated: CASSLKQNYGYTF.

The rearrangement joins TRBV18 to TRBJ2-7, with 10 bases lining up with TRBD1. This CDR3 has 15 amino acids. CDR1 and CDR2 (germline): KGHSH, LQKENI. The V and J ends lost 3 bases and 6 bases, in that order; junction bases with no gene match: 8. CDR3 bases: TGTGCCAGCTCACCGACCCGGGACAGGGGCGCCGAGCAGTACTTC. Translating gives CASSPTRDRGAEQYF.

The V and J genes are TRBV30 and TRBJ2-5; D remains unclear. The CDR3 spans 13 residues. The germline V gene encodes CDR1 GTSNPN and CDR2 SVGIG (reference sequence). V was shortened by 2 bases and J by 5 bases, with 12 bases between the two germline ends. The CDR3 is CAWSSPGSETQYF. CDR3 sequence (DNA): TGTGCCTGGAGTTCCCCGGGTTCGGAGACCCAGTACTTC.

The chain has TRBV7-9 and TRBJ2-7, with D perhaps TRBD2 (5 bases). The CDR3 sequence is 13 residues long. Per the germline V gene, CDR1 is SEHNR and CDR2 is FQNEAQ (reference sequence). V was shortened by 6 bases and J by 2 bases, with 11 bases between the two germline ends. The CDR3 DNA sequence: TGTGCCAGCAGTAAAGACTATACCTACGAGCAGTACTTC. Translated, it gives CASSKDYTYEQYF.

The CDR3: CASSTQQGAGTEAFF. Written as DNA, the CDR3 is TGTGCCAGCAGTACCCAACAGGGGGCCGGCACTGAAGCTTTCTTT. The V gene is TRBV6-5, the J gene TRBJ1-1; 9 nucleotides match TRBD1. With V trimmed by 5 bases and J by 4 bases, 8 bases remained unmatched. This CDR3 is built from 15 residues. CDR1 is MNHEY and CDR2 is SVGAGI in the germline V gene.

The V call is TRBV5-1, the J call TRBJ1-2, with 8 bases lining up with TRBD1. Germline values: CDR1 SGHRS, CDR2 YFSETQ. The CDR3 runs 13 residues. J lost 10 bases, V lost 4 bases, and 9 bases had no gene match. CDR3 sequence (DNA): TGCGCCAGCAGCCCCCCCGGGACAGGCGTCTACACCTTC. Protein sequence: CASSPPGTGVYTF.

This chain joins TRBV12-3 or TRBV12-4 and TRBJ2-1, with D tentatively TRBD1 (6 bases). This CDR3 comprises 13 residues. Trimming took 1 base from V and 9 from J, leaving 10 bases between them. CDR3 nucleotides: TGTGCCAGCAGTTTAGAAACAGGGAGTGAGCAGTTCTTC. Translated, it gives CASSLETGSEQFF.

The V gene is TRBV5-1, the J gene TRBJ2-3; 11 bases line up with TRBD2. Germline V gene data show CDR1 as SGHRS and CDR2 as YFSETQ. The CDR3 extends over 16 amino acids. V shed 4 bases and J 0 bases; nucleotides not matched to a gene: 4. The CDR3 sequence: CASSTGLAASTDTQYF. CDR3 coding DNA: TGCGCCAGCAGCACGGGACTAGCGGCTAGCACAGATACGCAGTATTTT.

The chain joins TRBV3-1 (or the pseudogene TRBV3-2) to TRBJ1-2, with a weak D call TRBD1 (5 bases). The CDR3 is made up of 16 amino acids. Trimming pared 7 bases from V and 8 bases from J, leaving 26 bases between. Looked up from germline, CDR1 is LGHDT and CDR2 is YNNKEL (reference sequence). CDR3 protein: CASTRGELQGKEGYTF. The DNA of the CDR3 is TGTGCCAGCACAAGGGGTGAACTGCAGGGAAAAGAGGGCTACACCTTC.

V usage is TRBV7-2 and J usage is TRBJ2-3; 13 nucleotides align to TRBD2. This CDR3 contains 16 residues. The germline gives CDR1 SGHTA, CDR2 FQGNSA. Germline trimming cut 5 bases from V and 5 bases from J; bases unmatched to any gene: 7. The CDR3 protein is CASSRGLAGVRDTQYF. The CDR3 coding sequence is TGTGCCAGCAGCCGCGGACTAGCGGGAGTACGAGATACGCAGTATTTT.

V usage is TRBV5-4 and J usage is TRBJ2-7, with D possibly TRBD1 on 6 matching bases. Germline V gene lookup returns CDR1 SGHNT and CDR2 YYREEE (reference sequence). The length of the CDR3 is 15 residues. The V and J ends lost 4 bases and 2 bases respectively, with 16 bases between them. CDR3 DNA sequence: TGTGCCAGCAGCCATCCGACGGGACAAGCCTACGAGCAGTACTTC. The encoded protein is CASSHPTGQAYEQYF.

The chain employs TRBV7-2 and TRBJ2-5; 11 nucleotides align to TRBD2. The CDR3 runs to 17 residues. Germline values: CDR1 SGHTA, CDR2 FQGNSA. J gave up 2 bases and V 6 bases, and 11 bases lay outside the gene matches. As DNA, the CDR3 is TGTGCCAGCAGGCCCTGGTATACTAGCGGGGGTCAAGAGACCCAGTACTTC. Translated, it gives CASRPWYTSGGQETQYF.

This clone was counted once. The CDR3 loop is CASSFGAGNQPQHF. The CDR3 bases are TGTGCCAGCTCCTTTGGGGCTGGCAATCAGCCCCAGCATTTT. V usage is TRBV6-5 and J usage is TRBJ1-5; TRBD1 might be the D (5 bases). Trimming stripped 8 bases from V and 2 bases from J, with 13 bases between. Germline lookup yields CDR1 MNHEY and CDR2 SVGAGI. The CDR3 is 14 amino acids.

Worth noting for this clone: Within the sample, other DNA sequences also encode this same CDR3. The chain combines TRBV5-1 with TRBJ1-2; tentative D call: TRBD1 (5 bases). This CDR3 contains 12 residues. The V end lost 0 bases, the J end lost 7 bases, and 7 bases lay between the germline ends. Germline V gives CDR1 SGHRS, CDR2 YFSETQ. The CDR3 DNA reads as TGCGCCAGCAGCTTGGCCGGGGGTGGCTACACCTTC. Encoded protein: CASSLAGGGYTF. Full variable domain (missing parts from reference TRBV5-1 and TRBJ1-2): KAGVTQTPRYLIKTRGQQVTLSCSPISGHRSVSWYQQTPGQGLQFLFEYFSETQRNKGNFPGRFSGRQFSNSRSEMNVSTLELGDSALYLCASSLAGGGYTFGSGTRLTVV.

The chain joins TRBV30 to TRBJ1-4; D remains unclear. CDR3 length: 12 residues. Trimming stripped 4 bases from V and 6 bases from J, with 9 bases between. Germline loops: CDR1 GTSNPN, CDR2 SVGIG (reference sequence). CDR3 sequence reads: CAWTAEDEKLFF. CDR3 in DNA: TGTGCCTGGACAGCCGAGGATGAAAAACTGTTTTTT.

This clone was observed a few times. V gene TRBV20-1 combines with J gene TRBJ1-3, with unresolved D. Trimming cost V 3 bases and J 5 bases, with 11 bases left between them. Germline V gene lookup returns CDR1 DFQATT and CDR2 SNEGSKA (reference sequence). The CDR3 is made up of 13 amino acids. CDR3 bases: TGCAGTGCTAGTCTCCTGGGCCGAAACACCATATATTTT. This codes for CSASLLGRNTIYF.